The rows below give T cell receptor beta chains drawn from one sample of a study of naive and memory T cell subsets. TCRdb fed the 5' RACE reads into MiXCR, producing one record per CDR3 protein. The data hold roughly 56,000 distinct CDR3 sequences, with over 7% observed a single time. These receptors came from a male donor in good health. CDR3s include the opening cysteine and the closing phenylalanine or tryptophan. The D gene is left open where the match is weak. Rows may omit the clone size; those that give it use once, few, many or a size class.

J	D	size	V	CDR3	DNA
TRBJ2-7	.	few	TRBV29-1	CSVEDRDTSYEQYF	TGCAGCGTTGAAGACCGGGACACCTCCTACGAGCAGTACTTC
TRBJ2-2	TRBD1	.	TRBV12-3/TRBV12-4	CASSFPGGQTGELFF	TGTGCCAGCAGTTTCCCAGGGGGCCAGACCGGGGAGCTGTTTTTT
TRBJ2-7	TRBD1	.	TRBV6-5	CASKMTGSIDEQYF	TGTGCCAGCAAAATGACAGGGTCGATCGACGAGCAGTACTTC
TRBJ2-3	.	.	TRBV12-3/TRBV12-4	CAGGGGVDTQYF	TGTGCCGGGGGAGGGGGTGTGGATACGCAGTATTTT
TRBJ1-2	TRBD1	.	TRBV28	CASTLTGGGGGYTF	TGTGCCAGCACACTCACAGGGGGCGGTGGTGGCTACACCTTC
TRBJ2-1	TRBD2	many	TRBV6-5	CASSTTSGAYNEQFF	TGTGCCAGCAGTACCACTAGCGGGGCCTACAATGAGCAGTTCTTC
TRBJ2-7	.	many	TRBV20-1	CSARDTGTYEQYF	TGCAGTGCTAGAGATACCGGTACCTACGAGCAGTACTTC
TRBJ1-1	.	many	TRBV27	CASSLGAPGATEAFF	TGTGCCAGCAGTTTAGGCGCCCCCGGTGCCACTGAAGCTTTCTTT
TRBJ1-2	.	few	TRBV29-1	CSVDGWVSSNYGYTF	TGCAGCGTTGACGGGTGGGTCTCCTCTAACTATGGCTACACCTTC
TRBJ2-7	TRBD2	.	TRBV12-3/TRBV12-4	CASSRWGGGEGYEQYF	TGTGCCAGCAGCCGCTGGGGGGGGGGTGAGGGCTACGAGCAGTACTTC
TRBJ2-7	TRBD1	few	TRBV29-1	CSVITGTGGYEQYF	TGCAGCGTGATAACCGGGACAGGGGGTTACGAGCAGTACTTC
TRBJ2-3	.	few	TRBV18	CASSPTASDSTDTQYF	TGTGCCAGCTCACCAACCGCATCCGACAGCACAGATACGCAGTATTTT
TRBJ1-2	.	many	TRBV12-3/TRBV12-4	CATETPNYGYTF	TGTGCCACCGAGACACCTAACTATGGCTACACCTTC
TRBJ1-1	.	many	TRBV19	CASSIAGLMNTEAFF	TGTGCCAGTAGTATAGCAGGACTTATGAACACTGAAGCTTTCTTT
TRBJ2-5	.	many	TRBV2	CASSEEAGTSRTQYF	TGTGCCAGCAGTGAAGAGGCCGGTACCAGCCGGACCCAGTACTTC
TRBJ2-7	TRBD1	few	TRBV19	CASRDRGLDEQYF	TGTGCCAGTAGAGACAGGGGGCTGGACGAGCAGTACTTC
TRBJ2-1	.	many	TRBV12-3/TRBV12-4	CASSSAGGVYNEQFF	TGTGCCAGCAGTTCCGCGGGCGGGGTCTACAATGAGCAGTTCTTC
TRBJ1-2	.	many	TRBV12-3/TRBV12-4	CASSFSSYGYTF	TGTGCCAGCAGTTTCAGTTCCTATGGCTACACCTTC
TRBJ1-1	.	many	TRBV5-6	CASSPIMDTEAFF	TGTGCCAGCAGCCCGATTATGGACACTGAAGCTTTCTTT
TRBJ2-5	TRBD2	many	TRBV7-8	CASSSSGGVKETQYF	TGTGCCAGCAGCTCTAGCGGGGGGGTAAAAGAGACCCAGTACTTC